The rows below give T cell receptor beta chains drawn from one sample of a study of neurological immune-mediated disorders. TCRdb fed the 5' RACE reads into MiXCR, producing one record per CDR3 protein. The sample includes 90,000 to 150,000 distinct CDR3 sequences, more than 2.5% of them seen just once. What was sequenced was PBMCs. These receptors were collected from a woman in her twenties or thirties with multiple sclerosis. Both conserved end residues are part of each CDR3. A D gene is named only where the DNA matches it firmly. The listing skips clone size in some rows; elsewhere it reads once, few, many or a size class.

v_gene: TRBV18; j_gene: TRBJ1-5; d_gene: -; abundance: many; CDR3aa: CASSPAGVDQPQHF; CDR3nt: TGTGCCAGCTCACCGGCCGGAGTGGATCAGCCCCAGCATTTT
v_gene: TRBV14; j_gene: TRBJ1-3; d_gene: -; abundance: many; CDR3aa: CASSQRSEFVSGNTIYF; CDR3nt: TGTGCCAGCAGCCAAAGGAGTGAGTTCGTCTCTGGAAACACCATATATTTT
v_gene: TRBV29-1; j_gene: TRBJ2-7; d_gene: -; abundance: many; CDR3aa: CSVEDLAGEAYEQYF; CDR3nt: TGCAGCGTTGAAGATCTGGCAGGTGAAGCCTACGAGCAGTACTTC
v_gene: TRBV4-3; j_gene: TRBJ2-1; d_gene: -; abundance: many; CDR3aa: CASSQDPEIYNEQFF; CDR3nt: TGCGCCAGCAGCCAAGATCCGGAGATCTACAATGAGCAGTTCTTC
v_gene: TRBV6-2/TRBV6-3; j_gene: TRBJ1-5; d_gene: -; abundance: many; CDR3aa: CASRINNQPQHF; CDR3nt: TGTGCCAGCAGGATCAACAATCAGCCCCAGCATTTT
v_gene: TRBV18; j_gene: TRBJ2-1; d_gene: -; abundance: many; CDR3aa: CASSPRDGEQFF; CDR3nt: TGTGCCAGCTCACCACGGGACGGCGAGCAGTTCTTC
v_gene: TRBV6-2/TRBV6-3; j_gene: TRBJ2-7; d_gene: -; abundance: many; CDR3aa: CASSWGSSEQYF; CDR3nt: TGTGCCAGCAGTTGGGGCAGCAGCGAGCAGTACTTC
v_gene: TRBV11-2; j_gene: TRBJ1-1; d_gene: -; abundance: many; CDR3aa: CASSLLGAEAFF; CDR3nt: TGTGCCAGCAGCTTACTTGGGGCTGAAGCTTTCTTT
v_gene: TRBV7-2; j_gene: TRBJ1-2; d_gene: -; abundance: many; CDR3aa: CASSRERGGITYGYTF; CDR3nt: TGTGCCAGCAGCCGGGAGCGAGGGGGAATCACCTATGGCTACACCTTC
v_gene: TRBV29-1; j_gene: TRBJ2-5; d_gene: TRBD2; abundance: many; CDR3aa: CSVEDLAGDLQETQYF; CDR3nt: TGCAGCGTTGAAGACTTAGCGGGGGACCTCCAAGAGACCCAGTACTTC
v_gene: TRBV27; j_gene: TRBJ1-1; d_gene: -; abundance: many; CDR3aa: CASGRENTEAFF; CDR3nt: TGTGCCAGCGGCAGGGAGAACACTGAAGCTTTCTTT
v_gene: TRBV7-9; j_gene: TRBJ2-7; d_gene: -; abundance: many; CDR3aa: CASSDRRANEQYF; CDR3nt: TGTGCCAGCAGTGACCGCAGGGCGAACGAGCAGTACTTC
v_gene: TRBV5-1; j_gene: TRBJ1-2; d_gene: -; abundance: many; CDR3aa: CASSLALLRDNGYTF; CDR3nt: TGCGCCAGCAGCTTGGCCTTGCTTCGGGACAACGGCTACACCTTC
v_gene: TRBV20-1; j_gene: TRBJ2-7; d_gene: -; abundance: many; CDR3aa: CSASGGRGTGEEQYF; CDR3nt: TGCAGTGCTAGTGGGGGGAGAGGGACTGGTGAAGAGCAGTACTTC
v_gene: TRBV7-9; j_gene: TRBJ1-2; d_gene: -; abundance: many; CDR3aa: CASTTANYGYTF; CDR3nt: TGTGCCAGCACTACCGCTAACTATGGCTACACCTTC
v_gene: TRBV5-6; j_gene: TRBJ1-2; d_gene: -; abundance: many; CDR3aa: CASSLEEGRIAF; CDR3nt: TGTGCCAGCAGCTTGGAGGAAGGCAGAATCGCCTTC
v_gene: TRBV29-1; j_gene: TRBJ2-5; d_gene: TRBD2; abundance: many; CDR3aa: CSVRTSGRETQYF; CDR3nt: TGCAGCGTTCGGACTAGCGGGCGGGAGACCCAGTACTTC
v_gene: TRBV11-2; j_gene: TRBJ1-4; d_gene: -; abundance: many; CDR3aa: CASSLLRGGATNEKLFF; CDR3nt: TGTGCCAGCAGCTTATTGAGGGGTGGGGCAACTAATGAAAAACTGTTTTTT
v_gene: TRBV7-2; j_gene: TRBJ2-2; d_gene: TRBD2; abundance: many; CDR3aa: CASSPSSGWNTGELFF; CDR3nt: TGTGCCAGCAGCCCTTCTAGCGGGTGGAACACCGGGGAGCTGTTTTTT
v_gene: TRBV20-1; j_gene: TRBJ1-2; d_gene: TRBD1; abundance: many; CDR3aa: CSATLTRQGDGYTF; CDR3nt: TGCAGTGCTACCCTTACCCGACAGGGAGATGGCTACACCTTC
v_gene: TRBV20-1; j_gene: TRBJ2-5; d_gene: -; abundance: many; CDR3aa: CSARDWASAGETQYF; CDR3nt: TGCAGTGCTAGAGATTGGGCCTCGGCCGGAGAGACCCAGTACTTC
v_gene: TRBV5-1; j_gene: TRBJ2-2; d_gene: -; abundance: many; CDR3aa: CASRPVGGTGELFF; CDR3nt: TGCGCCAGCCGCCCCGTGGGGGGAACCGGGGAGCTGTTTTTT
v_gene: TRBV12-3/TRBV12-4; j_gene: TRBJ1-6; d_gene: -; abundance: many; CDR3aa: CASSFVSRDSSPLHF; CDR3nt: TGTGCCAGCAGTTTTGTGAGTAGGGATTCATCACCCCTCCACTTT
v_gene: TRBV12-3/TRBV12-4; j_gene: TRBJ2-7; d_gene: -; abundance: many; CDR3aa: CASSLGTSYEQYF; CDR3nt: TGTGCCAGCAGTTTAGGCACCTCCTACGAGCAGTACTTC
v_gene: TRBV27; j_gene: TRBJ1-1; d_gene: -; abundance: few; CDR3aa: CASRLYINTEAFF; CDR3nt: TGTGCCAGCAGGCTGTATATAAACACTGAAGCTTTCTTT
v_gene: TRBV27; j_gene: TRBJ2-2; d_gene: -; abundance: many; CDR3aa: CASSKQGSGGELFF; CDR3nt: TGTGCCAGCAGTAAACAGGGAAGCGGCGGGGAGCTGTTTTTT
v_gene: TRBV12-3/TRBV12-4; j_gene: TRBJ2-4; d_gene: -; abundance: -; CDR3aa: CASSPENINIQYF; CDR3nt: TGTGCCAGCAGTCCCGAGAATATAAACATTCAGTACTTC
v_gene: TRBV12-3/TRBV12-4; j_gene: TRBJ2-1; d_gene: TRBD2; abundance: -; CDR3aa: CASSFLAGVAEQFF; CDR3nt: TGTGCCAGCAGTTTCCTAGCGGGGGTTGCTGAGCAGTTCTTC
v_gene: TRBV20-1; j_gene: TRBJ2-7; d_gene: TRBD2; abundance: many; CDR3aa: CSARDYGAYEQYF; CDR3nt: TGCAGTGCTCGGGACTATGGGGCCTACGAGCAGTACTTC
v_gene: TRBV20-1; j_gene: TRBJ2-5; d_gene: -; abundance: many; CDR3aa: CSARSRVQETQYF; CDR3nt: TGCAGTGCTAGGTCGAGGGTCCAAGAGACCCAGTACTTC
v_gene: TRBV29-1; j_gene: TRBJ2-5; d_gene: TRBD1; abundance: many; CDR3aa: CSAQGASETQYF; CDR3nt: TGCAGCGCTCAGGGGGCGTCAGAGACCCAGTACTTC
v_gene: TRBV6-2/TRBV6-3; j_gene: TRBJ2-3; d_gene: -; abundance: many; CDR3aa: CASTGHPDTQYF; CDR3nt: TGTGCCAGCACCGGGCATCCAGATACGCAGTATTTT
v_gene: TRBV7-6; j_gene: TRBJ1-4; d_gene: -; abundance: -; CDR3aa: CASSQPGAANEKLFF; CDR3nt: TGTGCCAGCAGCCAGCCGGGCGCGGCTAATGAAAAACTGTTTTTT
v_gene: TRBV19; j_gene: TRBJ2-7; d_gene: TRBD2; abundance: many; CDR3aa: CASSGGSQWTYEQYF; CDR3nt: TGTGCCAGTAGCGGCGGGAGCCAGTGGACCTACGAGCAGTACTTC
v_gene: TRBV10-3; j_gene: TRBJ1-5; d_gene: -; abundance: -; CDR3aa: CAISVAPNQPQHF; CDR3nt: TGTGCCATCAGTGTGGCCCCTAATCAGCCCCAGCATTTT
v_gene: TRBV14; j_gene: TRBJ2-1; d_gene: TRBD1; abundance: many; CDR3aa: CASSPRDRSVNEQFF; CDR3nt: TGTGCCAGCAGCCCGAGGGACAGAAGTGTGAATGAGCAGTTCTTC
v_gene: TRBV7-6; j_gene: TRBJ1-4; d_gene: -; abundance: many; CDR3aa: CASSPHGSTNEKLFF; CDR3nt: TGTGCCAGCAGCCCCCATGGGTCAACTAATGAAAAACTGTTTTTT
v_gene: TRBV3-1; j_gene: TRBJ1-1; d_gene: -; abundance: many; CDR3aa: CASSQPGLQNTEAFF; CDR3nt: TGTGCCAGCAGCCAACCAGGGCTCCAGAACACTGAAGCTTTCTTT
v_gene: TRBV5-6; j_gene: TRBJ1-6; d_gene: -; abundance: many; CDR3aa: CASSLGSYNSPLHF; CDR3nt: TGTGCCAGCAGCCTGGGTTCCTATAATTCACCCCTCCACTTT
v_gene: TRBV12-3/TRBV12-4; j_gene: TRBJ2-1; d_gene: -; abundance: many; CDR3aa: CASTPINSYNEQFF; CDR3nt: TGTGCCAGCACCCCGATTAACTCCTACAATGAGCAGTTCTTC
v_gene: TRBV7-2; j_gene: TRBJ2-5; d_gene: -; abundance: many; CDR3aa: CASSNRAPGLGSAQYF; CDR3nt: TGTGCCAGCAGCAACCGGGCCCCAGGATTGGGATCGGCCCAGTACTTC
v_gene: TRBV11-2; j_gene: TRBJ2-5; d_gene: -; abundance: many; CDR3aa: CASSFGETQYF; CDR3nt: TGTGCCAGCAGCTTCGGGGAGACCCAGTACTTC
v_gene: TRBV28; j_gene: TRBJ1-1; d_gene: -; abundance: many; CDR3aa: CASSPWTENTEAFF; CDR3nt: TGTGCCAGCAGTCCCTGGACAGAGAACACTGAAGCTTTCTTT
v_gene: TRBV6-2/TRBV6-3; j_gene: TRBJ1-1; d_gene: TRBD1; abundance: many; CDR3aa: CASSRTGGLLEAFF; CDR3nt: TGTGCCAGCAGCCGGACAGGAGGCCTCCTAGAAGCTTTCTTT
v_gene: TRBV6-5; j_gene: TRBJ1-5; d_gene: -; abundance: many; CDR3aa: CASSWDASNQPQHF; CDR3nt: TGTGCCAGCAGTTGGGACGCTAGCAATCAGCCCCAGCATTTT
v_gene: TRBV7-9; j_gene: TRBJ2-3; d_gene: -; abundance: many; CDR3aa: CASSLRADTQYF; CDR3nt: TGTGCCAGCAGCTTACGAGCAGATACGCAGTATTTT
v_gene: TRBV20-1; j_gene: TRBJ1-5; d_gene: -; abundance: many; CDR3aa: CSALENSNQPQHF; CDR3nt: TGCAGTGCTTTGGAGAATAGCAATCAGCCCCAGCATTTT
v_gene: TRBV7-6; j_gene: TRBJ2-5; d_gene: -; abundance: many; CDR3aa: CASSMLEGETQYF; CDR3nt: TGTGCCAGCAGCATGTTAGAGGGAGAGACCCAGTACTTC
v_gene: TRBV20-1; j_gene: TRBJ1-5; d_gene: -; abundance: many; CDR3aa: CSAHWRRVSCKGQSSPQHF; CDR3nt: TGCAGTGCTCACTGGAGGAGGGTTTCATGTAAGGGGCAATCAAGCCCCCAGCATTTT
v_gene: TRBV4-2; j_gene: TRBJ2-1; d_gene: TRBD2; abundance: many; CDR3aa: CATREGSSYNEQFF; CDR3nt: TGTGCCACCAGGGAGGGAAGCTCCTACAATGAGCAGTTCTTC
v_gene: TRBV20-1; j_gene: TRBJ1-5; d_gene: -; abundance: many; CDR3aa: CSASREGDQPQHF; CDR3nt: TGCAGTGCTAGTCGCGAGGGTGACCAGCCCCAGCATTTT